This entry features one T cell receptor beta chain sequence. The protocol was immunoSEQ multiplex PCR, while the TCRdb copy is restricted to in-frame clones and leaves out a portion. Counted here are approximately 150,000 clones, about 90% occurring once; the ten biggest clones make up over 9.5%. The CDR3 sequence is 14 residues long. The V and J ends lost 10 bases and 2 bases respectively, with 18 bases between them. Looked up from germline, CDR1 is ENHRY and CDR2 is SYGVKD. The data were obtained in a study of blood T cell repertoires in COVID-19. Study context: Nucleic acid was either cDNA or gDNA, and it came from T cells, B-cell-depleted T cells, or PBMCs.

Sequenced sample: peripheral blood. V and J are TRBV10-3 and TRBJ2-7; no clear D gene. This receptor was taken from a man aged 55 to 70 with active or convalescent COVID-19. In DNA form, the CDR3 reads TGTGCCACCGGAAACCTGGGTCGGGCCTACGAGCAGTACTTC. Translated: CATGNLGRAYEQYF.